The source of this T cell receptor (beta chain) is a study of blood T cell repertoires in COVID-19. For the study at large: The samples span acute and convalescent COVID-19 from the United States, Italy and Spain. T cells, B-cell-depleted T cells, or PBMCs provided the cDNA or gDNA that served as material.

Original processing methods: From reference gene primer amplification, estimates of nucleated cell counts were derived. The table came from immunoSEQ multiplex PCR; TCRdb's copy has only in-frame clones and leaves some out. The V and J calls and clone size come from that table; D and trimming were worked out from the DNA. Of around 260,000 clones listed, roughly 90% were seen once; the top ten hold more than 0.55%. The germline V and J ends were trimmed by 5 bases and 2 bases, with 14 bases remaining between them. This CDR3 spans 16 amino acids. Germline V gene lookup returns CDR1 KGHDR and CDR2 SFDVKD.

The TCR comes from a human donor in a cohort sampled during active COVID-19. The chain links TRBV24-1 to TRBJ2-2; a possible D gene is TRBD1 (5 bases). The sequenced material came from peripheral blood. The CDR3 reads CATSVNKGQNTGELFF. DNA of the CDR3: TGTGCCACCAGTGTCAATAAGGGGCAAAACACCGGGGAGCTGTTTTTT.